This passage covers 20 T cell receptor beta chains from one sample sequenced in a study of CD8 T cells in ankylosing spondylitis. Each CDR3 protein is one row after TCRdb ran MiXCR on the 5' RACE reads. The sample records roughly 46,000 distinct CDR3 sequences, over 3.5% being singletons. Material: blood, either unsorted or a sorted T cell fraction (not recorded which). The receptors shown here come from a female donor with ankylosing spondylitis or in good health (not recorded which).

This clonotype was observed a few times. The chain is built from TRBV9 and TRBJ2-7, with 7 bases fitting TRBD1. CDR3 length equals 16 residues. Germline assignment: CDR1 SGDLS and CDR2 YYNGEE. V dropped 0 bases and J dropped 0; count of bases not matched to a gene: 6. The DNA for the CDR3 is TGTGCCAGCAGCGTAGGGGGGACAGTCCTCTCCTACGAGCAGTACTTC. Protein sequence: CASSVGGTVLSYEQYF.

Ten or more counts support this clonotype. CDR3 in amino acids: CASSVTGLAGSTQYF. CDR3 nucleotides: TGTGCCAGCAGCGTAACGGGACTAGCGGGTTCCACCCAGTACTTC. V is TRBV9 and J is TRBJ2-5, with 12 bases matching TRBD2. CDR1 is SGDLS and CDR2 is YYNGEE in the germline V gene. J was trimmed by 8 bases and V by 1 base; bases with no gene match: 6. This CDR3 is built from 15 residues.

In its sample, this clonotype was seen many times. The chain uses TRBV9 and TRBJ2-5; D is undetermined. The CDR3 length is 14 residues. CDR1 and CDR2 from the germline V gene are SGDLS and YYNGEE. V shed 0 bases and J shed 7 bases, with 13 bases lying between them. The CDR3 nucleotides are TGTGCCAGCAGCGTAGGCGACTCCCTAGGGACCCAGTACTTC. The encoded protein is CASSVGDSLGTQYF.

This clonotype has at least ten counts. This chain joins TRBV9 and TRBJ2-2; D possibly corresponds to TRBD2 (7 bases). V lost 3 bases, J lost 3 bases, and 18 bases lay in between. Germline lookup yields CDR1 SGDLS and CDR2 YYNGEE. The CDR3 totals 17 residues. In nucleotides, the CDR3 is TGTGCCAGCAGCGCGTCCCGGGGGGCGACCTACACCGGGGAGCTGTTTTTT. Amino acid sequence: CASSASRGATYTGELFF.

Ten or more counts support this clonotype. The chain is built from TRBV9 and TRBJ2-3; D might be TRBD1 (5 bases). V was shortened by 4 bases and J by 0 bases, with 9 bases between the two germline ends. Germline V gives CDR1 SGDLS, CDR2 YYNGEE. The length of the CDR3 is 14 residues. CDR3 residues: CASSKTASTDTQYF. CDR3 coding DNA: TGTGCCAGCAGCAAGACAGCTAGCACAGATACGCAGTATTTT.

The CDR3 DNA follows: TGTGCCAGCAGCGTAGATCCAGGGCGGGCCTCCGAGCAGTACTTC. Translating gives CASSVDPGRASEQYF. J is TRBJ2-7 and V is TRBV9, with D perhaps assigned TRBD1 or TRBD2 (5 bases each). Trimming shortened V by 0 bases and J by 6 bases, and 16 bases separated the two germline ends. The CDR3 is 15 residues long. Per the germline V gene, CDR1 is SGDLS and CDR2 is YYNGEE.

The chain links TRBV9 to TRBJ2-5; D could derive from TRBD1 or TRBD2 (5 bases each). The CDR3 is made up of 16 amino acids. The germline V gene encodes CDR1 SGDLS and CDR2 YYNGEE. Trimming pared 3 bases from V and 5 bases from J, leaving 20 bases between. The DNA of the CDR3 is TGTGCCAGCAGCGCAAGAGAGACGGGGCCGGAGGAGACCCAGTACTTC. Protein: CASSARETGPEETQYF.

There are many counts of this clonotype. This chain uses TRBV9 with TRBJ1-1; D is unclear. V was trimmed by 4 bases and J by 6 bases, leaving 16 bases between them. Germline CDR1 SGDLS, CDR2 YYNGEE. CDR3 length equals 14 residues. CDR3 DNA sequence: TGTGCCAGCAGCCTAGATGGAGGTGGAGCTGAAGCTTTCTTT. This codes for CASSLDGGGAEAFF.

This chain links TRBV9 with TRBJ2-1; D unresolved. V dropped 3 bases and J dropped 10 bases, with 8 bases sitting between them. This CDR3 region has 11 residues. Germline V lookup: CDR1 SGDLS, CDR2 YYNGEE. The CDR3 sequence is CASSEGGEQFF. CDR3 DNA: TGTGCCAGCAGCGAAGGTGGAGAGCAGTTCTTC.

This clonotype was seen repeatedly, ten times or more. This chain connects TRBV9 to TRBJ2-2, with D perhaps TRBD1 (6 bases). Germline lookup yields CDR1 SGDLS and CDR2 YYNGEE. This CDR3 has 16 residues. V was pared by 0 bases and J by 1 base, with 10 bases between. The CDR3 loop reads CASSVEEQGNTGELFF. As DNA, the CDR3 is TGTGCCAGCAGCGTAGAGGAACAGGGGAACACCGGGGAGCTGTTTTTT.

This clonotype was detected ten times or more. V is TRBV9 and J is TRBJ1-2; TRBD1 agrees at 9 bases. This CDR3 is 16 amino acids long. Germline CDR1 SGDLS, CDR2 YYNGEE. With V trimmed by 3 bases and J by 1 base, 7 bases remained unmatched. CDR3 coding DNA: TGTGCCAGCAGCGCCGAGCGACAGGGGGGTAACTATGGCTACACCTTC. Amino acids: CASSAERQGGNYGYTF.

In its sample, this clonotype ranks as medium-sized. The chain uses TRBV9 and TRBJ1-2; a weak D match, TRBD1 (5 bases). The CDR3 spans 13 residues. The germline V and J ends were trimmed by 4 bases and 3 bases, with 10 bases remaining between them. CDR1 and CDR2 from the germline V gene are SGDLS and YYNGEE. This CDR3 reads CASSPRGDYGYTF. CDR3 coding DNA: TGTGCCAGCAGCCCCCGAGGGGACTATGGCTACACCTTC.

This clonotype occurred many times. This rearrangement joins TRBV9 to TRBJ1-1, with D possibly matching TRBD1 (5 bases). This CDR3 spans 16 amino acids. CDR1 is SGDLS, CDR2 YYNGEE, per germline. Deletions cut 0 bases from V and 0 bases from J, with 12 bases between. CDR3 region: CASSVATGLLNTEAFF. For the CDR3, the DNA is TGTGCCAGCAGCGTAGCTACAGGACTTCTGAACACTGAAGCTTTCTTT.

The sample holds many counts of this clonotype. The chain has TRBV15 and TRBJ1-3, with TRBD1 as a possible D gene (5 bases). The CDR3 extends over 14 amino acids. Germline assignment: CDR1 LNHNV and CDR2 YYDKDF (reference sequence). The V end was cut by 8 bases, the J end by 1 base, with 12 bases between. The CDR3 protein is CATPRGGSGNTIYF. The CDR3 nucleotides read TGTGCCACCCCGCGCGGGGGTTCTGGAAACACCATATATTTT.

This clonotype was seen many times. The chain has TRBV9 and TRBJ2-3; D possibly uses TRBD1 or TRBD2 (7 bases each). Germline V gene data show CDR1 as SGDLS and CDR2 as YYNGEE. This CDR3 comprises 16 residues. The germline V and J ends were trimmed by 0 bases and 9 bases, with 20 bases remaining between them. This chain's CDR3 is CASSVGLADRKGTQYF. The DNA for the CDR3 is TGTGCCAGCAGCGTAGGCCTAGCGGACAGGAAAGGGACGCAGTATTTT.

This clonotype was detected many times. The genes are TRBV9 and TRBJ2-5, with TRBD2 identical over 9 bases. The CDR3 consists of 15 residues. CDR1 is SGDLS, CDR2 YYNGEE, per germline. Losses at the gene ends were 4 bases for V and 6 bases for J; bases not matched to a gene: 10. In DNA, the CDR3 is TGTGCCAGCAGCTCCGGTGGGCGGGGGGGGCAGACCCAGTACTTC. Translated, it gives CASSSGGRGGQTQYF.

This clonotype was observed at least ten times. The rearrangement links TRBV9 to TRBJ2-5, with TRBD2 identical over 7 bases. The germline gives CDR1 SGDLS, CDR2 YYNGEE. Trimming at V came to 2 bases and at J to 5 bases, leaving 3 bases not matched to a gene. The CDR3 runs 13 residues. The CDR3: CASSVGGHETQYF. The CDR3 bases are TGTGCCAGCAGCGTGGGAGGGCACGAGACCCAGTACTTC.

This clonotype occurred many times. V and J are TRBV9 and TRBJ1-5; D is ambiguous. The CDR3 is 13 residues long. Germline CDR1 is SGDLS and CDR2 is YYNGEE. The germline V and J ends were trimmed by 0 bases and 9 bases, with 10 bases remaining between them. In DNA, the CDR3 is TGTGCCAGCAGCGTAGCGCCCGGAGGGCCCCAGCATTTT. Amino acids: CASSVAPGGPQHF.

This sequence joins TRBV9 and TRBJ2-1; D call uncertain. Trimming shortened V by 0 bases and J by 3 bases, and 10 bases separated the two germline ends. Germline CDR1 reads SGDLS; CDR2 reads YYNGEE. CDR3 length equals 15 residues. CDR3: CASSVGGQIYNEQFF. The CDR3 DNA reads as TGTGCCAGCAGCGTAGGTGGGCAAATCTACAATGAGCAGTTCTTC.

This clonotype was found many times. The chain couples TRBV9 to TRBJ1-2; 7 nucleotides align to TRBD1. There are 13 residues in the CDR3. The ends lost 4 bases at V and 6 bases at J; junction bases unmatched: 6. The germline V gene has CDR1 SGDLS and CDR2 YYNGEE. This CDR3 is CASSIGTDDGYTF. CDR3 in DNA: TGTGCCAGCAGCATCGGGACAGACGATGGCTACACCTTC.